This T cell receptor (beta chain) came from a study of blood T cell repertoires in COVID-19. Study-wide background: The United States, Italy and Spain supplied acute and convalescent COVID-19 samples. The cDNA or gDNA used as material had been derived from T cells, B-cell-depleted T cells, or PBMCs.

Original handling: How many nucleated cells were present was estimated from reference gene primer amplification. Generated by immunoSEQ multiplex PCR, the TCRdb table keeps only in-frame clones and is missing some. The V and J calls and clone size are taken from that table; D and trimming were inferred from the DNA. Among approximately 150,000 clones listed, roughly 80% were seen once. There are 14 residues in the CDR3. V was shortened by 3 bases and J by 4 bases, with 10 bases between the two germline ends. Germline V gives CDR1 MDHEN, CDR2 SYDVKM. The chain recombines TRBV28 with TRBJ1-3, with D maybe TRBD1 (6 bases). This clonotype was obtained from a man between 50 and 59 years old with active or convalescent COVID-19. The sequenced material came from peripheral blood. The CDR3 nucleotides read TGTGCCAGCAGTTTCAGGGGCCCAGGAAACACCATATATTTT. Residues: CASSFRGPGNTIYF.